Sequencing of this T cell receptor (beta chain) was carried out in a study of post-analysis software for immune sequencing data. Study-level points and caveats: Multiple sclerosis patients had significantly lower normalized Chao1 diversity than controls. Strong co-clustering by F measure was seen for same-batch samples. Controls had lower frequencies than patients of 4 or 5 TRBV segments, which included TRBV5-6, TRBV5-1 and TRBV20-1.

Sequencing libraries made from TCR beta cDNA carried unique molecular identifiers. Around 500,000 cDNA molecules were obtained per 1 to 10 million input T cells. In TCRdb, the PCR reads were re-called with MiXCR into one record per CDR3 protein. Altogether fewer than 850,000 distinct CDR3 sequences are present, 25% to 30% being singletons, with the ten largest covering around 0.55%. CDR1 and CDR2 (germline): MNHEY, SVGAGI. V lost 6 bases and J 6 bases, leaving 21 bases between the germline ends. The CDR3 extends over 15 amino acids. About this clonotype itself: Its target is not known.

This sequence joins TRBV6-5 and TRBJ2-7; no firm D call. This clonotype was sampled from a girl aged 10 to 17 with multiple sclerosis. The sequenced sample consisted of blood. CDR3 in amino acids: CASRTPAFGKGEQYF. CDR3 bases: TGTGCCAGCAGGACTCCCGCGTTCGGCAAAGGCGAGCAGTACTTC.